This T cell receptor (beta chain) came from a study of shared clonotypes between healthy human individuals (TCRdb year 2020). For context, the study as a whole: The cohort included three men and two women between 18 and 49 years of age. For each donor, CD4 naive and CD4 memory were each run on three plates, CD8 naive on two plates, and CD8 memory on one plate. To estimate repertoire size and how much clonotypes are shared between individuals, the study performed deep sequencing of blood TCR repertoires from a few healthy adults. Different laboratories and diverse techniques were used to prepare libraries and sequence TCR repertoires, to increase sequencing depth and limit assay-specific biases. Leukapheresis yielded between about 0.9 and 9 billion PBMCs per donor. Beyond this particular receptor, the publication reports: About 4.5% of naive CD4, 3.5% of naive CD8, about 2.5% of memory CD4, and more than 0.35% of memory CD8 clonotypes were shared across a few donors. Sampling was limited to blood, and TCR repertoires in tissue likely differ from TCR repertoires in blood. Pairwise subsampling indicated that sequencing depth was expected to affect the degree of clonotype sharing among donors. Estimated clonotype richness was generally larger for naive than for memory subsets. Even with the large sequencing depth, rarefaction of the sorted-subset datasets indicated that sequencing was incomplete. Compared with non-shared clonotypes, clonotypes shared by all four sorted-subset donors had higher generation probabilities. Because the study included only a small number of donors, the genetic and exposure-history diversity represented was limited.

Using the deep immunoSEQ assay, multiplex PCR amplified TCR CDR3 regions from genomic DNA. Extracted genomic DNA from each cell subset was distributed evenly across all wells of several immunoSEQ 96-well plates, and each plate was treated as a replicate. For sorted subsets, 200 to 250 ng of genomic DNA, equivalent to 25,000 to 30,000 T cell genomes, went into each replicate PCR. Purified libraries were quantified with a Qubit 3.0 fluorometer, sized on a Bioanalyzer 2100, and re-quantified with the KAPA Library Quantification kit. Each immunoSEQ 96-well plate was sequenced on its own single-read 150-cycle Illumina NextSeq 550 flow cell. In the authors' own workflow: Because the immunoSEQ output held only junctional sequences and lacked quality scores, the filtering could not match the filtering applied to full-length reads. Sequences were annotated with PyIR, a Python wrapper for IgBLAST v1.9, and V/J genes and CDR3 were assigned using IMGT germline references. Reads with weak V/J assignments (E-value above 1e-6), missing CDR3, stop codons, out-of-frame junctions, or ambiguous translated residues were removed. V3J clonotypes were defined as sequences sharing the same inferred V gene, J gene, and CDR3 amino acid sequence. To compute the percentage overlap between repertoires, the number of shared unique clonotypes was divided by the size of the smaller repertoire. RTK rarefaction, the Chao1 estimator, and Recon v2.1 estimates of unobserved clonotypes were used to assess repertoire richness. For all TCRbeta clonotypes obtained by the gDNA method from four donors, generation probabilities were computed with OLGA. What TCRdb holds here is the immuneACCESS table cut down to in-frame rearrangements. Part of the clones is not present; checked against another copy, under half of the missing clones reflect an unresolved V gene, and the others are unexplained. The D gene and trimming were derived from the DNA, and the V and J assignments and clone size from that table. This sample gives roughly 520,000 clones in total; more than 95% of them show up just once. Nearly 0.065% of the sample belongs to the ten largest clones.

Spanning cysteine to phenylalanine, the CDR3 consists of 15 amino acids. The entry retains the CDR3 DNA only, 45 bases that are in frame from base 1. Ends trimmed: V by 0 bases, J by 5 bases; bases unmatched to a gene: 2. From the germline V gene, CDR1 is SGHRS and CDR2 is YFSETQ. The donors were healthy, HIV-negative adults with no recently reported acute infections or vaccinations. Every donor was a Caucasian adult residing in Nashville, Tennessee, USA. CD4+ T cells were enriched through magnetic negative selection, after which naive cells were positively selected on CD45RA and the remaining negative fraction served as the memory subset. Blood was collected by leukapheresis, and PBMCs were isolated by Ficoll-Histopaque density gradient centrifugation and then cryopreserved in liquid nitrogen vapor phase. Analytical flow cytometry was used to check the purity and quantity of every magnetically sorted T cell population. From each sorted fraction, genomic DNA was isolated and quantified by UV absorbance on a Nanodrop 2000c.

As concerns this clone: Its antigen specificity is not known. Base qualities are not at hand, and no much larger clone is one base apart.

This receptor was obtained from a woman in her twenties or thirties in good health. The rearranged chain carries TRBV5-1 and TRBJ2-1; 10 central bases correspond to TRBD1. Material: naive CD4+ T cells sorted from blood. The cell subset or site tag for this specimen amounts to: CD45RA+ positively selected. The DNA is TGCGCCAGCAGCTTGGGGACAGGGGGGAACAATGAGCAGTTCTTC. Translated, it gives CASSLGTGGNNEQFF.